Listed here are 9 T cell receptor beta chains from one sample, sequenced in a study of T-cell reconstitution after alpha-beta-depleted transplantation in children. The TCRbeta library was prepared with unique molecular identifiers. MiXCR, applied by TCRdb to the PCR reads, yields one record per CDR3 protein. Of 500,000 to 600,000 distinct CDR3 sequences listed, roughly 27% are singletons. The sequencing used PBMCs, collected before TCRalphabeta/CD19-depleted stem cell transplant. All receptors derive from a boy in the first two years of life with Wiskott-Aldrich syndrome, due to receive a stem cell transplant.

The CDR3 DNA sequence: TGTGCCAGCAGCTTTCGGCGGGAGGGCCGATCCTACGAGCAGTACTTC. Translation: CASSFRREGRSYEQYF. This chain connects TRBV5-6 to TRBJ2-7; 9 bases line up with TRBD2. With V trimmed by 2 bases and J by 1 base, 7 bases remained unmatched. CDR3 length equals 16 residues. Germline V CDR1 and CDR2: SGHDT, YYEEEE.

This clonotype was picked up a small number of times. This rearrangement joins TRBV3-1 to TRBJ2-1; D is uncertain. Germline lookup yields CDR1 LGHDT and CDR2 YNNKEL (reference sequence). The CDR3 is 13 residues long. V was trimmed by 1 base and J by 5 bases, leaving 6 bases between them. The CDR3 is CASSQAGDNEQFF. CDR3 DNA: TGTGCCAGCAGCCAAGCGGGCGACAATGAGCAGTTCTTC.

The V and J genes are TRBV6-5 and TRBJ2-1; D possibly corresponds to TRBD2 (5 bases). CDR1 is MNHEY, CDR2 SVGAGI, per germline. Trimming stripped 0 bases from V and 8 bases from J, with 17 bases between. CDR3 size: 16 residues. CDR3 bases: TGTGCCAGCAGTTACTCCTTTGGAGGTTCGAGGTATGAGCAGTTCTTC. Amino acids: CASSYSFGGSRYEQFF.

This clonotype was picked up a small number of times. This sequence joins TRBV29-1 and TRBJ2-5; the match to TRBD1 covers 12 bases. Germline V gene sequence: CDR1 SQVTM, CDR2 ANQGSEA. V was clipped by 4 bases and J by 5 bases; unmatched bases: 5. This CDR3 is 14 amino acids long. The DNA of the CDR3 is TGCAGCGTTGCCGGGACAGGGGGCGTGGAGACCCAGTACTTC. Amino acids: CSVAGTGGVETQYF.

This clonotype was seen more than once but under ten times. J is TRBJ2-6 and V is TRBV6-1; D is undetermined. This CDR3 comprises 16 residues. Trimming shortened V by 7 bases and J by 0 bases, and 13 bases separated the two germline ends. Germline CDR1 is MNHNS and CDR2 is SASEGT. The CDR3 sequence: CASTLRGSSGANVLTF. Here the CDR3 DNA reads TGTGCCAGCACCCTAAGAGGAAGCTCTGGGGCCAACGTCCTGACTTTC.

The genes are TRBV11-2 and TRBJ2-1, with a tentative D call TRBD1 (6 bases). Per germline, CDR1 SGHAT and CDR2 FQNNGV. This CDR3 has 18 residues. The germline V and J ends were trimmed by 5 bases and 2 bases, with 22 bases remaining between them. DNA of the CDR3: TGTGCCAGCAGCCAGGGGCTACCCTTGAAACTAACCTACAATGAGCAGTTCTTC. It yields the protein CASSQGLPLKLTYNEQFF. Full variable domain (outside the CDR3, taken from reference TRBV11-2 and TRBJ2-1): EAGVAQSPRYKIIEKRQSVAFWCNPISGHATLYWYQQILGQGPKLLIQFQNNGVVDDSQLPKDRFSAERLKGVDSTLKIQPAKLEDSAVYLCASSQGLPLKLTYNEQFFGPGTRLTVL.

This chain uses TRBV3-1 with TRBJ2-7, with 9 positions matching TRBD1. Losses at the gene ends were 2 bases for V and 2 bases for J; bases not matched to a gene: 7. The germline V gene has CDR1 LGHDT and CDR2 YNNKEL (reference sequence). The CDR3 sequence is 16 residues long. As DNA, the CDR3 is TGTGCCAGCAGCCAATCTACAGGGGGCCCCCCCTACGAGCAGTACTTC. This encodes CASSQSTGGPPYEQYF.

The J gene is TRBJ1-1, the V gene TRBV25-1; D gene unclear. Trimming removed 4 bases from V and 10 bases from J, with 7 bases in between. The CDR3 covers 10 residues. Germline V gene sequence: CDR1 MGHDK, CDR2 SYGVNS. The CDR3 sequence: CASSGVRAFF. The DNA for the CDR3 is TGTGCCAGCAGTGGCGTACGAGCTTTCTTT.

This clonotype was seen a few times. The chain has TRBV12-3 or TRBV12-4 and TRBJ1-1; TRBD1 matches at 7 bases. With 6 bases clipped from V and 5 bases from J, the junction kept 6 bases outside the gene matches. This CDR3 spans 13 amino acids. CDR3 bases: TGTGCCAGCAGCTGGGACAGAGGGACTGAAGCTTTCTTT. Translation gives CASSWDRGTEAFF.